Listed here are 2 T cell receptor beta chains from one sample, sequenced in a study of shared clonotypes between healthy human individuals. Profiled with immunoSEQ multiplex PCR; TCRdb holds only in-frame clones, not every one. The data show some 2,400,000 clones, approximately 94% seen once. The specimen sequenced was naive CD4+ T cells sorted from blood. As for subset: CD45RA+ positively selected. These TCRs come from a man aged 18 to 35 in good health.

This clone was detected once. The CDR3 spells CASTNPPGGGKDTQYF. In DNA form, the CDR3 reads TGTGCCAGCACCAATCCCCCGGGCGGGGGGAAAGATACGCAGTATTTT. This rearrangement joins TRBV7-9 to TRBJ2-3, with TRBD2 matching over 8 bases. The CDR3 sequence is 16 residues long. Per the germline V gene, CDR1 is SEHNR and CDR2 is FQNEAQ (reference sequence). With V trimmed by 7 bases and J by 5 bases, 14 bases remained unmatched.

The genes are TRBV6-1 and TRBJ2-5; D call uncertain. V gave up 2 bases and J gave up 2 bases, with 9 bases separating them. CDR3 length equals 14 residues. Germline CDR1 MNHNS, CDR2 SASEGT. In DNA form, the CDR3 reads TGTGCCAGCAGTGAACAGCGTCGGCAAGAGACCCAGTACTTC. Its translation is CASSEQRRQETQYF.